Following are 29 T cell receptor beta chains from one sample sequenced in a study of blood T cells in healthy people across ages. A second PCR of 7 to 11 cycles used a sample-barcoded 5' primer and a J-beta primer mix. MiXCR, run by TCRdb on the 5' RACE reads, gives a single entry per CDR3 protein. The repertoire holds over 1.5 million distinct CDR3 sequences, with less than 50% as singletons. The specimen sequenced was blood. The receptor source for this set is a woman in her forties in good health.

The chain carries TRBV27 and TRBJ2-1; 9 positions agree with TRBD1. Germline assignment: CDR1 MNHEY and CDR2 SMNVEV (reference sequence). V was clipped by 5 bases and J by 5 bases; unmatched bases: 13. CDR3 length: 17 amino acids. In DNA, the CDR3 is TGTGCCAGCAGTCCCACTTACACAGGGGGCGTCCACAATGAGCAGTTCTTC. Translation: CASSPTYTGGVHNEQFF.

This clonotype was counted only a few times. V usage is TRBV6-1 and J usage is TRBJ2-7; TRBD1 might be the D (6 bases). Per the germline V gene, CDR1 is MNHNS and CDR2 is SASEGT. Trimming took 1 base from V and 3 from J, leaving 10 bases between them. The CDR3 consists of 14 residues. The CDR3 reads CASSEGNRVYEQYF. The CDR3 DNA sequence: TGTGCCAGCAGTGAAGGGAACAGGGTCTACGAGCAGTACTTC.

This chain joins TRBV5-1 and TRBJ1-6, with D possibly matching TRBD1 (6 bases). The germline gives CDR1 SGHRS, CDR2 YFSETQ. The CDR3 runs to 16 residues. Deletions cut 6 bases from V and 11 bases from J, with 24 bases between. The CDR3 region has the DNA TGCGCCAGCACCAGCGCTGGGGGGGGCAGTTTGGCACCCCTCCACTTT. Amino acid sequence: CASTSAGGGSLAPLHF.

In this sample, this clonotype turned up a few times. The chain couples TRBV25-1 to TRBJ2-5; D perhaps matches TRBD2 (5 bases). V lost 3 bases, J lost 1 base, and 18 bases lay in between. From germline, CDR1 is MGHDK and CDR2 SYGVNS. This CDR3 contains 17 residues. CDR3 loop: CASSDPVLASTQETQYF. In nucleotides, the CDR3 is TGTGCCAGCAGTGATCCCGTCTTGGCTAGCACCCAAGAGACCCAGTACTTC.

As concerns this clonotype: The junction departs from germline at one end; a sequencing error may be responsible. The chain couples TRBV7-3 to TRBJ2-3; 10 positions match TRBD2. The assigned J gene may be wrong: the sequence end matches TRBJ2-5 better. The CDR3 contains 14 residues. The V gene's germline CDR1 is SGHTA and CDR2 FQGTGA. The CDR3 sequence is CASSLQLAGETQYF. In DNA form, the CDR3 reads TGCGCCAGCAGCTTGCAACTAGCGGGGGAGACCCAGTACTTC.

This clonotype was counted between two and nine times. The chain employs TRBV27 and TRBJ2-7; 8 bases match TRBD1. The V segment lost 2 bases and the J segment 3 bases; nucleotides outside the gene matches: 9. The CDR3 runs to 16 residues. Germline lookup yields CDR1 MNHEY and CDR2 SMNVEV (reference sequence). CDR3: CASSLHPGQGFYEQYF. The CDR3 DNA reads TGTGCCAGCAGTTTACACCCCGGACAGGGTTTCTACGAGCAGTACTTC.

This clonotype appeared a few times. In DNA form, the CDR3 reads TGTGCCACCAGTGATTTGCCCGACATGGGGTGGAATTCACCCCTCCACTTT. Protein: CATSDLPDMGWNSPLHF. The genes are TRBV24-1 and TRBJ1-6; D remains unclear. The CDR3 is 17 residues long. CDR1 KGHDR and CDR2 SFDVKD come from the germline V gene. Deletions cut 0 bases from V and 7 bases from J, with 15 bases between.

This clonotype was recorded many times. At one of its ends the junction is not consistent with the germline gene, which may arise from a read error. The chain employs TRBV5-1 and TRBJ2-5; D gene ambiguous. Germline CDR1 reads SGHRS; CDR2 reads YFSETQ. This CDR3 region has 11 residues. The DNA for the CDR3 is TGTGCCAGCAGCGTCCAAGAGACCCAGTACTTC. Its protein product is CASSVQETQYF.

V gene TRBV2 combines with J gene TRBJ2-3; no clear D. Trimming took off 3 bases at V and 6 bases at J, with 16 bases between the two ends. This CDR3 comprises 15 residues. The germline V gene has CDR1 SNHLY and CDR2 FYNNEI. In DNA form, the CDR3 reads TGTGCCAGCAGTGAGCTCGGGCAACCCATCGATACGCAGTATTTT. Translating gives CASSELGQPIDTQYF.

The chain links TRBV2 to TRBJ2-7, with TRBD1 identical over 8 bases. Trimming removed 4 bases from V and 1 base from J; junction bases left unmatched: 3. Germline V gene sequence: CDR1 SNHLY, CDR2 FYNNEI. There are 14 residues in the CDR3. CDR3 bases: TGTGCCAGCAGTGCGCAGGGGGCTTCCTACGAGCAGTACTTC. Protein product: CASSAQGASYEQYF. Based on the CDR3 plus reference TRBV2 and TRBJ2-7, the full variable domain is EPEVTQTPSHQVTQMGQEVILRCVPISNHLYFYWYRQILGQKVEFLVSFYNNEISEKSEIFDDQFSVERPDGSNFTLKIRSTKLEDSAMYFCASSAQGASYEQYFGPGTRLTVT.

This clonotype was observed many times. The V and J genes are TRBV4-2 and TRBJ2-7, with TRBD1 matching over 9 bases. The germline gives CDR1 LGHNA, CDR2 YNFKEQ. This CDR3 region has 16 residues. Germline trimming cut 2 bases from V and 4 bases from J; bases unmatched to any gene: 9. This chain's CDR3 is CASSQYPGQGSYEQYF. Written as DNA, the CDR3 is TGTGCCAGCAGCCAATATCCGGGACAGGGCTCTTACGAGCAGTACTTC.

The chain links TRBV7-2 to TRBJ2-7; D unresolved. From germline, CDR1 is SGHTA and CDR2 FQGNSA. The ends were cut back, 4 bases at V and 0 bases at J, with 16 bases in the middle. The CDR3 runs to 16 residues. DNA for the CDR3: TGTGCCAGCAGCTCCCGGACCGACTTGAGCTCCTACGAGCAGTACTTC. Encoded protein: CASSSRTDLSSYEQYF.

This clonotype was found a few times. The chain combines TRBV20-1 with TRBJ2-7; 13 bases are shared with TRBD2. Germline V gives CDR1 DFQATT, CDR2 SNEGSKA (reference sequence). This CDR3 is 15 amino acids long. With 6 bases clipped from V and 0 bases from J, the junction kept 5 bases outside the gene matches. The CDR3 loop reads CSASGTSGDSYEQYF. Here the CDR3 DNA reads TGCAGTGCAAGTGGGACTAGCGGGGACTCCTACGAGCAGTACTTC.

V usage is TRBV5-4 and J usage is TRBJ2-2, with TRBD1 identical over 10 bases. With 0 bases clipped from V and 4 bases from J, the junction kept 3 bases outside the gene matches. The length of the CDR3 is 16 residues. Looked up from germline, CDR1 is SGHNT and CDR2 is YYREEE (reference sequence). CDR3 loop: CASSLGQGAPTGELFF. DNA of the CDR3: TGTGCCAGCAGCTTGGGACAGGGGGCGCCCACCGGGGAGCTGTTTTTT.

The genes are TRBV5-1 and TRBJ2-3; the D is unclear. The ends were cut back, 2 bases at V and 6 bases at J, with 10 bases in the middle. Germline CDR1 is SGHRS and CDR2 is YFSETQ. The length of the CDR3 is 13 residues. CDR3 residues: CASSFVLSDTQYF. The CDR3 DNA sequence: TGCGCCAGCAGCTTCGTTCTCTCGGATACGCAGTATTTT.

V gene TRBV5-1 combines with J gene TRBJ2-5; D perhaps matches TRBD1 (5 bases). This CDR3 region has 14 residues. From germline, CDR1 is SGHRS and CDR2 YFSETQ. V was shortened by 2 bases and J by 2 bases, with 10 bases between the two germline ends. The CDR3 region is CASSFDSAQETQYF. The CDR3 nucleotides read TGCGCCAGCAGCTTCGACAGCGCACAAGAGACCCAGTACTTC.

The chain carries TRBV14 and TRBJ2-5; 14 positions agree with TRBD2. With 1 base clipped from V and 10 bases from J, the junction kept 2 bases outside the gene matches. This CDR3 has 14 residues. Germline loops: CDR1 SGHDN, CDR2 FVKESK. CDR3 in amino acids: CASSQAGLAGGQYF. CDR3 DNA sequence: TGTGCCAGCAGCCAAGCCGGACTAGCGGGGGGCCAGTACTTC.

The chain joins TRBV2 to TRBJ2-1; tentative D call: TRBD1 (6 bases). V lost 3 bases and J lost 6, with 15 bases in between. CDR3 length: 15 residues. Germline CDR1 is SNHLY and CDR2 is FYNNEI. CDR3 region: CASSDLLGGLNEQFF. DNA for the CDR3: TGTGCCAGCAGTGATCTGCTAGGGGGTCTCAATGAGCAGTTCTTC.

This chain uses TRBV7-9 with TRBJ2-1; TRBD2 matches 7 bases. CDR1 and CDR2 (germline): SEHNR, FQNEAQ (reference sequence). This CDR3 has 15 residues. J lost 5 bases, V lost 2 bases, and 6 bases had no gene match. In DNA form, the CDR3 reads TGTGCCAGCAGCTTATCGGGGGGTTATAACAATGAGCAGTTCTTC. It translates to CASSLSGGYNNEQFF.

The V gene is TRBV7-9, the J gene TRBJ1-4; no definite D call. The CDR3 consists of 12 residues. V lost 2 bases and J lost 10, with 8 bases in between. CDR1 is SEHNR, CDR2 FQNEAQ, per germline (reference sequence). This CDR3 is CASSLREGKLFF. The DNA for the CDR3 is TGTGCCAGCAGCTTAAGAGAGGGAAAACTGTTTTTT.

This clonotype was seen only once. The rearrangement uses TRBV6-2 or TRBV6-3 and TRBJ1-2; 9 positions match TRBD1. The V gene end was trimmed by 5 bases and the J gene end by 3 bases; junction bases not matched to a gene: 7. Looked up from germline, CDR1 is MNHEY and CDR2 is SVGEGT. The CDR3 sequence is 15 residues long. In DNA, the CDR3 is TGTGCCAGCAGTACTACAGGGGGCGACCACTATGGCTACACCTTC. It translates to CASSTTGGDHYGYTF.

The genes are TRBV28 and TRBJ2-5; 9 bases map to TRBD2. J was trimmed by 4 bases and V by 2 bases; bases with no gene match: 14. The CDR3 extends over 18 amino acids. CDR1 is MDHEN and CDR2 is SYDVKM in the germline V gene. CDR3 DNA: TGTGCCAGCAGTTTACCCTCGCCGAGGGCGGGGGGGCGAGAGACCCAGTACTTC. Residues: CASSLPSPRAGGRETQYF.

The chain combines TRBV6-2 or TRBV6-3 with TRBJ2-3, with D unclear. The CDR3 has 15 amino acids. From germline, CDR1 is MNHEY and CDR2 SVGEGT. The germline V and J ends were trimmed by 3 bases and 5 bases, with 15 bases remaining between them. CDR3 nucleotide sequence: TGTGCCAGCAGTTATATTGGTCCCCCACAAGATACGCAGTATTTT. This encodes CASSYIGPPQDTQYF.

The V call is TRBV7-9, the J call TRBJ2-5, with D tentatively TRBD1 (5 bases). CDR1 SEHNR and CDR2 FQNEAQ come from the germline V gene (reference sequence). The V gene lost 6 bases and the J gene lost 2 bases, with 10 bases spanning the gap. The CDR3 contains 13 residues. CDR3 loop: CASRQQDQETQYF. CDR3 DNA: TGTGCCAGCAGGCAACAGGATCAAGAGACCCAGTACTTC.

The chain uses TRBV20-1 and TRBJ2-5; 9 nucleotides align to TRBD2. V lost 3 bases, J lost 11 bases, and 13 bases stayed unmatched. Germline V gene lookup returns CDR1 DFQATT and CDR2 SNEGSKA (reference sequence). The length of the CDR3 is 14 residues. Written as DNA, the CDR3 is TGCAGTGCTAGGGCGGGACTAGCCAACAATGAGCAGTACTTC. It specifies CSARAGLANNEQYF.

The J gene is TRBJ2-6, the V gene TRBV4-3, with TRBD1 identical over 7 bases. CDR1 LGHNA and CDR2 YSLEER come from the germline V gene. V lost 3 bases, J lost 2 bases, and 4 bases stayed unmatched. This CDR3 contains 16 residues. The CDR3, as DNA: TGCGCCAGCAGCCAGGACGACAGGGCTGGGGCCAACGTCCTGACTTTC. Translating gives CASSQDDRAGANVLTF.

This chain links TRBV28 with TRBJ2-1; 8 bases are shared with TRBD1. Germline V gene sequence: CDR1 MDHEN, CDR2 SYDVKM. The CDR3 is made up of 14 amino acids. After removal of 5 bases from V and 5 bases from J, the junction contained 5 bases not matched to a gene. The CDR3 bases are TGTGCCAGCAGTCCTCAGGGGGCTGACAATGAGCAGTTCTTC. This gives the protein CASSPQGADNEQFF.

This clonotype was picked up a small number of times. The V and J genes are TRBV5-1 and TRBJ1-4; maybe TRBD1 (5 bases). The germline gives CDR1 SGHRS, CDR2 YFSETQ. Trimming stripped 0 bases from V and 8 bases from J, with 11 bases between. The CDR3 is 14 amino acids. In DNA form, the CDR3 reads TGCGCCAGCAGCTTGGAATGGGGCGGCGAAAAACTGTTTTTT. Residues: CASSLEWGGEKLFF.

J is TRBJ1-5 and V is TRBV4-3; TRBD1 agrees at 7 bases. This CDR3 has 15 residues. The V gene end was trimmed by 0 bases and the J gene end by 5 bases; junction bases not matched to a gene: 4. Germline V gene sequence: CDR1 LGHNA, CDR2 YSLEER. The CDR3 DNA reads TGCGCCAGCAGCCAAGATGGGGACAGCTATCAGCCCCAGCATTTT. Translating it yields CASSQDGDSYQPQHF.